The rows below give T cell receptor beta chains drawn from one sample of a study of T cells in localized non-small cell lung cancer. TCRdb's copy holds only in-frame clones and misses some; the assay was immunoSEQ multiplex PCR. The sample holds over 1,500 clones, around a third seen once. Sequencing was performed on normal lung tissue next to the tumor, taken before any cancer treatment. The receptors come from a female donor over 55 with stage I lung adenocarcinoma. CDR3s include the opening cysteine and the closing phenylalanine or tryptophan. A D gene is named only where the DNA matches it firmly. Clone size appears in some rows only: once, few, many, or a class for an expanded clone.

clone size,J gene,D gene,V gene,CDR3 DNA,CDR3 protein
-,TRBJ2-2,-,TRBV7-2,TGTGCCAGCAGCTCCCAAGACACCGGGGAGCTGTTTTTT,CASSSQDTGELFF
few,TRBJ1-1,-,TRBV7-4,TGTGCCAGCAGCTCAGGGTGGAACACTGAAGCTTTCTTT,CASSSGWNTEAFF
few,TRBJ2-7,-,TRBV28,TGTGCCAGCATACGAAGTGGGGTGTCCTACGAGCAGTACTTC,CASIRSGVSYEQYF
large,TRBJ2-1,-,TRBV28,TGTGCCAGCAGTTTAACCCCCCGAGGGGTCAATGAGCAGTTCTTC,CASSLTPRGVNEQFF
few,TRBJ1-1,-,TRBV12-5,TGTGCTAGTGGCCCCGGGGGGCAGAACACTGAAGCTTTCTTT,CASGPGGQNTEAFF
few,TRBJ1-1,-,TRBV11-3,TGTGCCAGCAGCTTGGGAGAGGTAATGGGTGAAGCTTTCTTT,CASSLGEVMGEAFF
-,TRBJ1-1,-,TRBV6-8,TGTGCCAGCACACGCAGGGGCACTGAAGCTTTCTTT,CASTRRGTEAFF
-,TRBJ1-4,TRBD1,TRBV25-1,TGTGCCAGCAGTCGACAGGGGCGAGGTGAAAAACTGTTTTTT,CASSRQGRGEKLFF
-,TRBJ2-6,-,TRBV28,TGTGCCAGCAGTGCCCCTGGGCGCGGGGCCAACGTCCTGACTTTC,CASSAPGRGANVLTF
few,TRBJ2-1,-,TRBV6-8,TGTGCCAGCAGCCTGACGAAAAATGAGCAGTTCTTC,CASSLTKNEQFF
-,TRBJ2-2,TRBD2,TRBV5-1,TGCGCCAGCAAAACATTAGCGGGAGAAACCGGGGAGCTGTTTTTT,CASKTLAGETGELFF
few,TRBJ2-3,-,TRBV6-8,TGTGCCAGCAAAATTAGACAGACCAGCACAGATACGCAGTATTTT,CASKIRQTSTDTQYF
large,TRBJ2-7,TRBD2,TRBV11-3,TGTGCCAGCAGCTTAGTTAGCGGGAGGGCGTACGAGCAGTACTTC,CASSLVSGRAYEQYF
few,TRBJ1-1,-,TRBV4-1,TGCGCCAGCAGTGTAACAGGGAGAAACACTGAAGCTTTCTTT,CASSVTGRNTEAFF
-,TRBJ1-4,-,TRBV28,TGTGCCAGCAGTTTACCGAAGGAAAAACTGTTTTTT,CASSLPKEKLFF
medium-sized,TRBJ2-7,-,TRBV6-8,TGTGCCAGCGGTCGAGCTACCTACGAGCAGTACTTC,CASGRATYEQYF
few,TRBJ1-1,-,TRBV9,TGTGCCAGCAGCTCTGAACCTTTGAACACTGAAGCTTTCTTT,CASSSEPLNTEAFF
few,TRBJ1-2,-,TRBV29-1,TGCAGCGTTGAAGTCCGGGACATCCTGTATGGCTACACCTTC,CSVEVRDILYGYTF
large,TRBJ1-1,-,TRBV19,TGTGCCAGTAGTGCCGGGACATGGAACACTGAAGCTTTCTTT,CASSAGTWNTEAFF
once,TRBJ1-1,-,TRBV10-2,TGCGCCAGCACCCCCGGTCTCATGAACACTGAAGCTTTCTTT,CASTPGLMNTEAFF
large,TRBJ2-1,-,TRBV11-3,TGTGCCAGCAGCTTAGGGGGGGCCAGACAGGGCTACAATGAGCAGTTCTTC,CASSLGGARQGYNEQFF
-,TRBJ2-7,TRBD2,TRBV9,TGTGCCAGCAGCCCACTAGCGCAACCCTACGAGCAGTACTTC,CASSPLAQPYEQYF
-,TRBJ2-7,TRBD2,TRBV6-8,TGTGCCAGCTGGAGCGGGAACTCTGGGTCCTACGAGCAGTACTTC,CASWSGNSGSYEQYF
-,TRBJ1-2,-,TRBV19,TGTGCCAGTAGTATCCGGACTCGACCCCTCTATGGCTACACCTTC,CASSIRTRPLYGYTF
hyperexpanded,TRBJ2-7,-,TRBV19,TGTGCCAGTAGTATAGCCCCTCTCGGTGACTACGAGCAGTACTTC,CASSIAPLGDYEQYF
-,TRBJ2-5,TRBD2,TRBV19,TGTGCCAGTAGTATAGATGGGCTAGCGGGGAGAAGGACCCAGTACTTC,CASSIDGLAGRRTQYF
-,TRBJ1-2,-,TRBV19,TGTGCCAGTACCTATGGGCCCCAAAGGGGAGTAGGCTACACCTTC,CASTYGPQRGVGYTF
large,TRBJ2-7,TRBD2,TRBV11-3,TGTGCCAGCAGCTCTGTTACCCCGGGAGGTGGGTCCTACGAGCAGTACTTC,CASSSVTPGGGSYEQYF
-,TRBJ2-7,-,TRBV9,TGTGCCAGCAGTGATTCCAGGGCCCACGAGCAGTACTTC,CASSDSRAHEQYF
-,TRBJ2-5,TRBD1,TRBV28,TGTGCCTGGTCAAGGACAGGGGAAGAGACCCAGTACTTC,CAWSRTGEETQYF
few,TRBJ2-7,TRBD1,TRBV28,TGTGCCATAAACAGGGGGAGCTCCTACGAGCAGTACTTC,CAINRGSSYEQYF
few,TRBJ1-1,-,TRBV9,TGTGCCAGCAGCGTAAACAGGTCACCGATGAACACTGAAGCTTTCTTT,CASSVNRSPMNTEAFF
-,TRBJ2-1,TRBD1,TRBV9,TGTGCCAGCAGCGTAGTAAGCAGGGGGCTCCCAACACCCTACAATGAGCAGTTCTTC,CASSVVSRGLPTPYNEQFF
-,TRBJ2-1,-,TRBV11-3,TGTGCCAGCAGCCCCAACCCAACGCCGTACAATGAGCAGTTCTTC,CASSPNPTPYNEQFF
few,TRBJ2-7,TRBD2,TRBV7-2,TGTGCCAGCAGCCTCTGGACTAGTAACGAGCAGTACTTC,CASSLWTSNEQYF
medium-sized,TRBJ1-4,-,TRBV4-1,TGCGCCAGCAGCCTCCCCAGCTTGGGTAGGGAAAAACTGTTTTTT,CASSLPSLGREKLFF
-,TRBJ1-2,-,TRBV19,TGTGCCAGTCAAGACCAACCTGGGTATGGCTACACCTTC,CASQDQPGYGYTF
-,TRBJ1-5,-,TRBV6-7,TGTGCCAGCAGTGAAGCGTACGCTGTTGGTCGGCCCCAGCATTTT,CASSEAYAVGRPQHF
few,TRBJ2-7,-,TRBV6-8,TGTGCCAGCAGTTATAAGCCGGGCCCCTACGAGCAGTACTTC,CASSYKPGPYEQYF
-,TRBJ2-3,TRBD1,TRBV6-8,TGTGCCAGCAGTGCTTGGACAGGGGCCACAGATACGCAGTATTTT,CASSAWTGATDTQYF
few,TRBJ2-1,-,TRBV11-3,TGTGCCAGCAGCACGAAATTGAAAACGTACAATGAGCAGTTCTTC,CASSTKLKTYNEQFF
-,TRBJ2-7,-,TRBV2,TGTGCCAGCAGCTTTTCAGGGCACACGAACGAGCAGTACTTC,CASSFSGHTNEQYF
-,TRBJ2-1,-,TRBV30,TGTGCCTTGTTGGGCCTATACAATGAGCAGTTCTTC,CALLGLYNEQFF
few,TRBJ2-3,-,TRBV6-1,TGTGCCAGCAGTGAAGCGCTGGGGTTTAATACGCAGTATTTT,CASSEALGFNTQYF
large,TRBJ1-2,-,TRBV11-3,TGTGCCAGCAGCGCACTAGGGGTGGGGTATGGCTACACCTTC,CASSALGVGYGYTF
-,TRBJ1-5,-,TRBV19,TGTGCCAGTAGTATTCTAGGCAATCAGCCCCAGCATTTT,CASSILGNQPQHF
few,TRBJ2-5,-,TRBV11-3,TGTGCCAGCAGCTTAGGACAGGATATGCAAGAGACCCAGTACTTC,CASSLGQDMQETQYF
medium-sized,TRBJ1-1,TRBD1,TRBV11-3,TGTGCCAGCAGCTTACACGAGAAGGGGGCTCGAACTGAAGCTTTCTTT,CASSLHEKGARTEAFF
-,TRBJ1-1,-,TRBV5-1,TGCGCCAGCAGCTTAAGGTCGACAGTCGAAGGGGAAGCTTTCTTT,CASSLRSTVEGEAFF
few,TRBJ2-6,-,TRBV9,TGTGCCAGCAGATACAGTACTGGGGCCAACGTCCTGACTTTC,CASRYSTGANVLTF
-,TRBJ1-2,-,TRBV25-1,TGTGCCAGCAGTCCTTCGGGACTCGACTATGGCTACACCTTC,CASSPSGLDYGYTF
few,TRBJ1-4,-,TRBV6-8,TGTGCCATCAGTCAGAGACAGGAGGCTAATGAAAAACTGTTTTTT,CAISQRQEANEKLFF
few,TRBJ2-5,TRBD2,TRBV11-1,TGTGCCAGCAGCTTAGGGAGTCTAGCGGGGTACCAAGAGACCCAGTACTTC,CASSLGSLAGYQETQYF
few,TRBJ1-1,TRBD1,TRBV28,TGTGCCAGCAGTTTGGGGGACAGGGAGGGCACTGAAGCTTTCTTT,CASSLGDREGTEAFF
once,TRBJ2-3,-,TRBV30,TGTGCGATCCAACGAGGGACTAGCACAGATACGCAGTATTTT,CAIQRGTSTDTQYF
-,TRBJ1-1,-,TRBV18,TGTGCCAGCTCTCGTAACAGGGAATCGACTGAAGCTTTCTTT,CASSRNRESTEAFF
medium-sized,TRBJ2-7,-,TRBV6-8,TGTGCCAGCAGCCTCCTGCAGGGGTTCAACGAGCAGTACTTC,CASSLLQGFNEQYF
-,TRBJ1-3,-,TRBV19,TGTGCCAGTAGTATTACTCTAGAAGCTGGAAACACCATATATTTT,CASSITLEAGNTIYF
few,TRBJ2-6,-,TRBV7-2,TGTGCCAGCGGAGCCTCTGGGGCCAACGTCCTGACTTTC,CASGASGANVLTF
-,TRBJ2-1,-,TRBV11-3,TGTGCCAGCAGCCTAGGTTGGGGCTACTACAATGAGCAGTTCTTC,CASSLGWGYYNEQFF